A single sample gave rise to the 20 T cell receptor beta chains below, sequenced in a study of cytomegalovirus exposure and HLA in healthy donors. Primers included in the PCR were 60 Vbeta and 13 Jbeta primers. This table comes from immunoSEQ multiplex PCR, and its TCRdb copy is limited to in-frame clones, with some not included. The table includes 150,000 to 200,000 clones, around 80% detected once. Sequences were obtained from PBMCs. The receptors derive from a male donor in good health and CMV-seropositive.

The count of this clone is one. The CDR3 spells CASSTQQLSYNEQFF. For the CDR3, the DNA is TGTGCCAGCAGCACACAACAGCTCTCCTACAATGAGCAGTTCTTC. This sequence joins TRBV7-8 and TRBJ2-1; no clear D. Germline CDR1 is SGHVS and CDR2 is FQNEAQ. The CDR3 runs to 15 residues. Deletions cut 5 bases from V and 0 bases from J, with 11 bases between.

The V call is TRBV5-1, the J call TRBJ1-2, with TRBD1 matching 12 bases. Germline V gives CDR1 SGHRS, CDR2 YFSETQ. V lost 0 bases to trimming and J lost 8 bases; unmatched junction nucleotides: 11. The CDR3 runs 17 residues. CDR3 in DNA: TGCGCCAGCAGCTTGGGCGAAGCCGGGACAGGGGGCGTCGGCTACACCTTC. Translating it yields CASSLGEAGTGGVGYTF.

This chain's CDR3 is CSVEAGTGYNEQFF. CDR3 in DNA: TGCAGCGTTGAAGCAGGGACAGGTTACAATGAGCAGTTCTTC. The genes are TRBV29-1 and TRBJ2-1, with TRBD1 identical over 8 bases. CDR3 size: 14 residues. V was clipped by 1 base and J by 4 bases; unmatched bases: 3. Per the germline V gene, CDR1 is SQVTM and CDR2 is ANQGSEA.

The V and J genes are TRBV28 and TRBJ1-2; D is undetermined. Germline CDR1 MDHEN, CDR2 SYDVKM. The CDR3 covers 15 residues. The germline V and J ends were trimmed by 7 bases and 10 bases, with 25 bases remaining between them. DNA for the CDR3: TGTGCCAGCAAACCCCGAACCGCGGCGGCGGTCGACTACACCTTC. This sequence encodes CASKPRTAAAVDYTF.

The V call is TRBV10-3, the J call TRBJ1-4, with 10 bases identical to TRBD1. V lost 7 bases and J lost 7; bases outside the gene matches: 3. The germline CDR1 and CDR2 sequences are ENHRY and SYGVKD. The CDR3 has 13 residues. CDR3 sequence reads: CAIKGQGSEKLFF. The CDR3 DNA is TGTGCCATCAAGGGACAGGGGAGTGAAAAACTGTTTTTT.

This chain connects TRBV5-6 to TRBJ2-1, with D hard to call. From germline, CDR1 is SGHDT and CDR2 YYEEEE. The CDR3 extends over 15 amino acids. Trimming pared 3 bases from V and 4 bases from J, leaving 14 bases between. The CDR3 region is CASSSQITFYNEQFF. The CDR3 DNA is TGTGCCAGCAGCTCCCAGATTACCTTTTACAATGAGCAGTTCTTC.

The rearrangement uses TRBV5-1 and TRBJ1-5; TRBD1 matches at 9 bases. V lost 4 bases to trimming and J lost 2 bases; unmatched junction nucleotides: 10. This CDR3 is 17 amino acids long. Germline lookup yields CDR1 SGHRS and CDR2 YFSETQ. DNA of the CDR3: TGCGCCAGCAGCCCACACCCGACAGGGGGAGGCAATCAGCCCCAGCATTTT. Protein sequence: CASSPHPTGGGNQPQHF.

The V gene is TRBV25-1, the J gene TRBJ2-3; TRBD1 agrees at 10 bases. V shed 5 bases and J 4 bases; nucleotides not matched to a gene: 3. Germline CDR1 and CDR2: MGHDK and SYGVNS. CDR3 length: 14 residues. CDR3 loop: CASSRDRGADTQYF. In nucleotides, the CDR3 is TGTGCCAGCAGTCGGGACAGGGGCGCAGATACGCAGTATTTT. Drawing the rest from reference TRBV25-1 and TRBJ2-3, the complete variable domain is EADIYQTPRYLVIGTGKKITLECSQTMGHDKMYWYQQDPGMELHLIHYSYGVNSTEKGDLSSESTVSRIRTEHFPLTLESARPSHTSQYLCASSRDRGADTQYFGPGTRLTVL.

The chain links TRBV30 to TRBJ2-2, with D perhaps matching TRBD1 (6 bases). The germline V gene has CDR1 GTSNPN and CDR2 SVGIG (reference sequence). The CDR3 consists of 16 residues. With 4 bases removed from V and 2 bases from J, the gap between germline ends came to 17 bases. The DNA of the CDR3 is TGTGCCTGGACCAGGGGACCGAACCCAAACACCGGGGAGCTGTTTTTT. This encodes CAWTRGPNPNTGELFF.

The chain employs TRBV9 and TRBJ2-2; 11 bases are a match to TRBD2. The germline V gene encodes CDR1 SGDLS and CDR2 YYNGEE. The CDR3 spans 16 residues. The ends lost 4 bases at V and 2 bases at J; junction bases unmatched: 4. Here the CDR3 DNA reads TGTGCCAGCAGCACAGGACTAGCGGGTAACACCGGGGAGCTGTTTTTT. Translating gives CASSTGLAGNTGELFF.

The chain is built from TRBV9 and TRBJ2-7; 10 bases line up with TRBD2. There are 21 residues in the CDR3. Germline values: CDR1 SGDLS, CDR2 YYNGEE. The J segment lost 2 bases and the V segment lost 3 bases, leaving 23 bases of the junction unmatched. CDR3 loop: CASSETSGNRRIIWGAYEQYF. CDR3 bases: TGTGCCAGCAGCGAAACTAGCGGGAACCGGAGAATTATATGGGGGGCCTACGAGCAGTACTTC.

The chain links TRBV27 to TRBJ1-5; tentatively, D is TRBD1 (6 bases). Between the trimmed V and J ends, which lost 5 bases and 5 bases, there was a span of 13 bases. This CDR3 is 14 amino acids long. The germline gives CDR1 MNHEY, CDR2 SMNVEV (reference sequence). The DNA for the CDR3 is TGTGCCAGCAGTCGCCGACAGGCGGATCAGCCCCAGCATTTT. It translates to CASSRRQADQPQHF.

The CDR3 loop is CASSPVTGSEQYF. Here the CDR3 DNA reads TGCGCCAGCAGCCCAGTCACAGGATCCGAGCAGTACTTC. The genes are TRBV5-1 and TRBJ2-5, with D possibly being TRBD1 (5 bases). The J call is doubtful: the DNA matches TRBJ2-7 better. CDR3 length: 13 amino acids. Germline V lookup: CDR1 SGHRS, CDR2 YFSETQ.

J is TRBJ1-6 and V is TRBV18, with D uncertain. The germline gives CDR1 KGHSH, CDR2 LQKENI. The CDR3 has 14 residues. Trimming took 3 bases from V and 9 from J, leaving 12 bases between them. The DNA of the CDR3 is TGTGCCAGCTCACCGGCCAAATTCAGTTCACCCCTCCACTTT. Residues: CASSPAKFSSPLHF.

The chain joins TRBV4-1 to TRBJ2-2; 7 bases are a match to TRBD1. V shed 6 bases and J 0 bases; nucleotides not matched to a gene: 4. Germline loops: CDR1 MGHRA, CDR2 YSYEKL. The CDR3 totals 15 residues. This CDR3 reads CASRGDSPNTGELFF. CDR3 nucleotide sequence: TGCGCCAGCAGGGGGGACAGCCCGAACACCGGGGAGCTGTTTTTT.

The rearrangement uses TRBV9 and TRBJ2-7; D might be TRBD2 (6 bases). V lost 0 bases to trimming and J lost 2 bases, with 12 bases between them. The CDR3 covers 15 residues. CDR1 is SGDLS, CDR2 YYNGEE, per germline. This CDR3 reads CASSVVGEATYEQYF. The CDR3 DNA sequence: TGTGCCAGCAGCGTAGTGGGGGAGGCCACCTACGAGCAGTACTTC.

This clone was observed a few times. The chain has TRBV5-1 and TRBJ2-2; TRBD1 agrees at 10 bases. CDR3 length equals 15 residues. The V segment lost 4 bases and the J segment 4 bases; nucleotides outside the gene matches: 4. CDR1 and CDR2 from the germline V gene are SGHRS and YFSETQ. CDR3 sequence (DNA): TGCGCCAGCAGCACAGGACAGGGGGTCACCGGGGAGCTGTTTTTT. Translated: CASSTGQGVTGELFF.

This clone has just one count. CDR3 bases: TGTGCCAGCAGCGCCGGGACTCCGGGCACTGAAGCTTTCTTT. Translation gives CASSAGTPGTEAFF. The chain joins TRBV9 to TRBJ1-1; possible D gene TRBD1, 5 bases. The germline CDR1 and CDR2 sequences are SGDLS and YYNGEE. CDR3 length: 14 residues. The ends were cut back, 3 bases at V and 4 bases at J, with 13 bases in the middle.

This chain uses TRBV29-1 with TRBJ2-3; 7 bases map to TRBD1. V dropped 6 bases and J dropped 0; count of bases not matched to a gene: 6. The CDR3 runs to 14 residues. CDR1 is SQVTM, CDR2 ANQGSEA, per germline. CDR3 sequence: CSVWTGSSTDTQYF. The CDR3 coding sequence is TGCAGCGTCTGGACAGGTTCTAGCACAGATACGCAGTATTTT.

The V gene is TRBV11-3, the J gene TRBJ2-7, with 9 bases lining up with TRBD1. V dropped 5 bases and J dropped 5; count of bases not matched to a gene: 7. Germline V lookup: CDR1 SGHNT, CDR2 YENEEA. The CDR3 loop spans 14 amino acids. The CDR3: CASSTRDRDHEQYF. CDR3 in DNA: TGTGCCAGCAGCACCCGGGACAGGGATCACGAGCAGTACTTC. Complete variable domain (other parts from reference TRBV11-3 and TRBJ2-7): EAGVVQSPRYKIIEKKQPVAFWCNPISGHNTLYWYLQNLGQGPELLIRYENEEAVDDSQLPKDRFSAERLKGVDSTLKIQPAELGDSAVYLCASSTRDRDHEQYFGPGTRLTVT.